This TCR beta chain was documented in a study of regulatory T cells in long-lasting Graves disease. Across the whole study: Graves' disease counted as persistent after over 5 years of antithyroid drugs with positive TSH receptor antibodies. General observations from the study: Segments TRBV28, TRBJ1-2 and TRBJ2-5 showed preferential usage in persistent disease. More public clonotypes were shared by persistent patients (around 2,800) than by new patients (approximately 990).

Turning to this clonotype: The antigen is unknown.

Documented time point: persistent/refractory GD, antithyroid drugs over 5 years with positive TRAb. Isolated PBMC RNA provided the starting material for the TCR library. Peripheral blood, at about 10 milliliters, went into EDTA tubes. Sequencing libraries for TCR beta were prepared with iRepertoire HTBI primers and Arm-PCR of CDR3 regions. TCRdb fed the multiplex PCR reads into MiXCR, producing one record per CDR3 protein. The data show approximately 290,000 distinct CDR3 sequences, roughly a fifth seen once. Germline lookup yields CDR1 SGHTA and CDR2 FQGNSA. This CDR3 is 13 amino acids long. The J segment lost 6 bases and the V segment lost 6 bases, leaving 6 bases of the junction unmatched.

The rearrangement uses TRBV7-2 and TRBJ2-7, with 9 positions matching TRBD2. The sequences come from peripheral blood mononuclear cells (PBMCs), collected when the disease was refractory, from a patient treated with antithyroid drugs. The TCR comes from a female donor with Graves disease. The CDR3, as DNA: TGTGCCAGCAGTATCAGGCGGGAGGGCGAGCAGTACTTC. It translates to CASSIRREGEQYF.